This T cell receptor (beta chain) was observed in a study of early T cells in non-severe SARS-CoV-2 infection. TCRdb itself ran the 5' RACE reads through MiXCR, one entry per CDR3 protein. The profile shows approximately 27,000 distinct CDR3 sequences, over 8.5% of them singletons. The CDR3 has 16 amino acids. The germline gives CDR1 SGHRS, CDR2 YFSETQ. The V segment lost 4 bases and the J segment 8 bases; nucleotides outside the gene matches: 14. This clonotype appeared many times. The J gene is TRBJ2-1, the V gene TRBV5-1; 8 bases align to TRBD1. The receptor was derived from an adult who was a healthcare worker with PCR-confirmed SARS-CoV-2 infection or an uninfected control (not recorded which). Sequences were obtained from whole blood. CDR3 DNA sequence: TGCGCCAGCAGCCCGGATTGGACAGGGACGAGGGATGAGCAGTTCTTC. Residues: CASSPDWTGTRDEQFF. Using reference TRBV5-1 and TRBJ2-1 for the parts outside the CDR3, the full variable domain is KAGVTQTPRYLIKTRGQQVTLSCSPISGHRSVSWYQQTPGQGLQFLFEYFSETQRNKGNFPGRFSGRQFSNSRSEMNVSTLELGDSALYLCASSPDWTGTRDEQFFGPGTRLTVL.